The TCR beta chain under discussion was sequenced for a study of cytotoxic CD8 clonotypes in ibrutinib-treated CLL. Study in general: Once patients had received a median about twelve months of treatment, range 6 to 36, response samples were obtained.

Findings and caveats of the study: There were few public clonotypes, and on treatment they contracted or stayed stable. Sustained-remission and progressing patients diverged in sampling times.

Using immunoSEQ multiplex PCR, the repertoire was profiled, and TCRdb retains in-frame clones only, with some absent. The data show some 35,000 clones, over 55% seen once. Trimming left V 5 bases short and J 2 bases short, with 13 bases between. The CDR3 spans 14 residues. The germline CDR1 and CDR2 sequences are SEHNR and FQNEAQ (reference sequence). Regarding this clone: The antigen remains unidentified.

For TCR beta libraries, around 1.8 micrograms of genomic DNA were obtained from cryopreserved PBMCs. The J gene is TRBJ2-7, the V gene TRBV7-9; D is perhaps TRBD1 (6 bases). Sequences were derived from PBMCs, sampled at disease progression, from a patient treated with ibrutinib. The TCR originated in a human donor with chronic lymphocytic leukemia. CDR3 nucleotide sequence: TGTGCCAGCAGCCAACAGGGCATGCCCTACGAGCAGTACTTC. Translating it yields CASSQQGMPYEQYF.